This TCR beta chain was observed in a study of cytomegalovirus exposure and HLA in healthy donors. Researchers ran the PCR with 60 Vbeta and 13 Jbeta primers. Clones were read by immunoSEQ multiplex PCR, and TCRdb kept only the in-frame ones, dropping some. The sample carries 150,000 to 200,000 clones, around 83% recorded once. On this clone: Its cognate antigen is unknown.

Study results and limitations: 164 TCR beta chains were listed as cytomegalovirus-associated.

This CDR3 comprises 15 residues. CDR1 and CDR2 (germline): MNHEY, SVGAGI. Losses at the gene ends were 6 bases for V and 7 bases for J; bases not matched to a gene: 11. The chain couples TRBV6-5 to TRBJ2-1; 8 positions agree with TRBD2. Specimen: PBMCs. This sequence was found in a woman between 40 and 55 years old in good health and CMV-seronegative. The CDR3 protein is CASSLLSGRGNEQFF. CDR3 nucleotides: TGTGCCAGCAGCTTACTCAGCGGGAGAGGGAATGAGCAGTTCTTC.